The TCR beta chain described here comes from a study of blood T cell repertoires in COVID-19. Study overall: PBMCs, B-cell-depleted T cells, or T cells provided the cDNA or gDNA that made up the material.

The CDR3 is made up of 13 amino acids. The V and J ends lost 0 bases and 5 bases respectively, with 8 bases between them. The V gene's germline CDR1 is SGHDT and CDR2 YYEEEE. Original processing methods: Amplification of reference gene primers provided the estimated nucleated cell counts. Sequenced by immunoSEQ multiplex PCR; TCRdb stores in-frame clones only, minus some. V and J calls and clone size are given by that table; D and trimming were obtained from the DNA. The sample records more than 150,000 clones, 70% to 85% being singletons. The genes are TRBV5-6 and TRBJ2-5; D is uncertain. This receptor was identified in a woman in her twenties or thirties with acute or convalescent COVID-19. The sequencing sample was made of peripheral blood. The CDR3 bases are TGTGCCAGCAGCTTGGCTATTCCGGAGACCCAGTACTTC. This translates into CASSLAIPETQYF.